Below are 27 T cell receptor beta chains sequenced from a single sample in a study of CD8 T cells in Susac syndrome. RNA was extracted with the RNeasy kit, and a quantity of roughly 0.5 to 1 ug was reverse transcribed using random hexamers. TCRdb reanalysed the immunoSEQ multiplex PCR reads using MiXCR and keeps one entry per CDR3 protein. The table includes 250,000 to 300,000 distinct CDR3 sequences, over 75% detected once. Sequencing used CD8+ T cells from PBMCs. The receptors were sampled from a human donor with multiple sclerosis.

The gene calls are TRBV5-1 and TRBJ2-3; D ambiguous. The germline V gene encodes CDR1 SGHRS and CDR2 YFSETQ. This CDR3 has 14 amino acids. Trimming removed 4 bases at V and 2 bases at J, with 11 bases between. The CDR3 region has the DNA TGCGCCAGCAGCACCCTGAGCCCCACAGATACGCAGTATTTT. Its protein product is CASSTLSPTDTQYF.

The chain joins TRBV7-2 to TRBJ2-6; 8 bases fit TRBD1. This CDR3 region has 18 residues. Germline V gene data show CDR1 as SGHTA and CDR2 as FQGNSA. The V and J ends lost 5 bases and 3 bases, in that order; junction bases with no gene match: 12. This CDR3 reads CASSPWTGNPIGANVLTF. CDR3 bases: TGTGCCAGCAGCCCCTGGACAGGGAATCCCATTGGGGCCAACGTCCTGACTTTC.

The chain couples TRBV29-1 to TRBJ2-4; weak D call: TRBD2 (5 bases). Trimming shortened V by 7 bases and J by 2 bases, and 12 bases separated the two germline ends. Germline CDR1 SQVTM, CDR2 ANQGSEA. This CDR3 is 13 amino acids long. CDR3 DNA sequence: TGCAGCGCCCTAGCCCTTACCAAAAACATTCAGTACTTC. Translated: CSALALTKNIQYF.

This chain joins TRBV7-9 and TRBJ2-3; the match to TRBD2 covers 8 bases. Germline V gene sequence: CDR1 SEHNR, CDR2 FQNEAQ (reference sequence). This CDR3 has 17 residues. V shed 5 bases, J shed 2 bases, and the junction held 12 bases outside the gene matches. The DNA of the CDR3 is TGTGCCAGCAGCCCCCGGGTGGTAGCGGGGCTCACAGATACGCAGTATTTT. Encoded protein: CASSPRVVAGLTDTQYF.

The CDR3 loop reads CASSQGAQREDSLPLGEEKLFF. The CDR3 nucleotides read TGCGCCAGCAGCCAAGGGGCACAGCGAGAGGACAGCCTACCTCTGGGAGAAGAAAAACTGTTTTTT. The chain carries TRBV4-3 and TRBJ1-4; a weak D match, TRBD1 (6 bases). V lost 1 base to trimming and J lost 8 bases, with 35 bases between them. There are 22 residues in the CDR3. Germline-derived CDR1 and CDR2 are LGHNA and YSLEER.

This rearrangement joins TRBV7-6 to TRBJ2-3; perhaps TRBD1 as D (5 bases). Germline lookup yields CDR1 SGHVS and CDR2 FNYEAQ. The CDR3 length is 15 residues. V was pared by 5 bases and J by 1 base, with 13 bases between. The CDR3 here is CASSTQGAGTDTQYF. For the CDR3, the DNA is TGTGCCAGCAGCACTCAGGGCGCCGGCACAGATACGCAGTATTTT. Filled out from reference TRBV7-6 and TRBJ2-3, the complete variable domain reads GAGVSQSPRYKVTKRGQDVALRCDPISGHVSLYWYRQALGQGPEFLTYFNYEAQQDKSGLPNDRFSAERPEGSISTLTIQRTEQRDSAMYRCASSTQGAGTDTQYFGPGTRLTVL.

This chain connects TRBV19 to TRBJ1-3, with 8 bases aligning to TRBD1. The J segment lost 4 bases and the V segment lost 5 bases, leaving 7 bases of the junction unmatched. Germline V gene sequence: CDR1 LNHDA, CDR2 SQIVND (reference sequence). The CDR3 runs to 15 residues. The CDR3 DNA follows: TGTGCCAGTAGTGACCAGGGGGCGGCAGGAAACACCATATATTTT. It translates to CASSDQGAAGNTIYF.

The chain couples TRBV19 to TRBJ2-1; D gene uncertain. The CDR3 consists of 13 residues. The germline CDR1 and CDR2 sequences are LNHDA and SQIVND (reference sequence). V lost 0 bases and J lost 6, with 6 bases in between. The CDR3 is CASSIDRSNEQFF. The CDR3 DNA sequence: TGTGCCAGTAGTATAGATCGGTCCAATGAGCAGTTCTTC. Filled out from reference TRBV19 and TRBJ2-1, the complete variable domain reads DGGITQSPKYLFRKEGQNVTLSCEQNLNHDAMYWYRQDPGQGLRLIYYSQIVNDFQKGDIAEGYSVSREKKESFPLTVTSAQKNPTAFYLCASSIDRSNEQFFGPGTRLTVL.

V is TRBV6-1 and J is TRBJ2-2; D might be TRBD2 (6 bases). CDR1 is MNHNS and CDR2 is SASEGT in the germline V gene. The CDR3 sequence is 15 residues long. V was trimmed by 0 bases and J by 11 bases, leaving 16 bases between them. This CDR3 reads CASSEAEGQGGELFF. CDR3 DNA: TGTGCCAGCAGTGAAGCGGAGGGGCAGGGCGGAGAGCTGTTTTTT.

This clonotype appeared a single time. This chain's CDR3 is CASSFGAGYKEKLFF. The CDR3 region has the DNA TGTGCCAGCAGCTTCGGTGCGGGATACAAAGAAAAACTGTTTTTT. The J gene is TRBJ1-4, the V gene TRBV7-9, with no clear D. Germline V lookup: CDR1 SEHNR, CDR2 FQNEAQ (reference sequence). V was cut by 3 bases and J by 8 bases, with 16 bases left in between. The CDR3 runs to 15 residues.

This chain uses TRBV7-9 with TRBJ1-4; 8 bases map to TRBD1. The CDR3 is 14 amino acids. Germline V gene lookup returns CDR1 SEHNR and CDR2 FQNEAQ (reference sequence). The junction had 9 bases not matched to a gene; V was cut back by 5 bases and J by 10 bases. CDR3 nucleotide sequence: TGTGCCAGCAGCATCGGGACAGGTCACGGAAAACTGTTTTTT. It specifies CASSIGTGHGKLFF.

The chain recombines TRBV4-3 with TRBJ2-1; a possible D gene is TRBD2 (5 bases). Germline V gene sequence: CDR1 LGHNA, CDR2 YSLEER. Trimming cost V 3 bases and J 2 bases, with 8 bases left between them. The CDR3 covers 14 residues. Here the CDR3 reads CASSQGAAYNEQFF. As DNA, the CDR3 is TGCGCCAGCAGCCAGGGAGCGGCCTACAATGAGCAGTTCTTC.

V gene TRBV19 combines with J gene TRBJ2-3; D is undetermined. Germline V lookup: CDR1 LNHDA, CDR2 SQIVND (reference sequence). The CDR3 contains 13 residues. Trimming pared 1 base from V and 4 bases from J, leaving 6 bases between. The CDR3 region is CASSIGQSDTQYF. The CDR3 DNA reads TGTGCCAGTAGTATAGGGCAGTCAGATACGCAGTATTTT.

The CDR3 sequence: CASSGQIGNYYEQYF. CDR3 DNA: TGTGCCAGCAGTGGGCAAATTGGGAACTACTACGAGCAGTACTTC. V is TRBV6-5 and J is TRBJ2-7, with D hard to call. The germline V gene encodes CDR1 MNHEY and CDR2 SVGAGI. There are 15 residues in the CDR3. V was shortened by 5 bases and J by 3 bases, with 17 bases between the two germline ends.

As DNA, the CDR3 is TGCGCCAGCAGCCAAGTGGCGACTAGCTTTATCGGGGAGCTGTTTTTT. This codes for CASSQVATSFIGELFF. The genes are TRBV4-3 and TRBJ2-2; 7 bases align to TRBD2. V was clipped by 1 base and J by 7 bases; unmatched bases: 9. The germline CDR1 and CDR2 sequences are LGHNA and YSLEER. This CDR3 spans 16 amino acids.

This clonotype was counted a single time. The chain recombines TRBV20-1 with TRBJ2-1; perhaps D is TRBD1 or TRBD2 (5 bases each). Germline CDR1 reads DFQATT; CDR2 reads SNEGSKA (reference sequence). The CDR3 totals 15 residues. V lost 0 bases to trimming and J lost 5 bases, with 14 bases between them. The CDR3 loop is CSARDRAGRDNEQFF. The CDR3 DNA is TGCAGTGCTAGAGATAGGGCAGGGAGAGACAATGAGCAGTTCTTC.

The rearrangement joins TRBV5-6 to TRBJ2-1; TRBD1 agrees at 9 bases. This CDR3 has 14 residues. The germline V gene has CDR1 SGHDT and CDR2 YYEEEE. V trimming: 5 bases; J trimming: 9 bases; junction bases outside the gene matches: 9. For the CDR3, the DNA is TGTGCCAGCAGACCCTACAGGGGGCGGGGTGAGCAGTTCTTC. Its translation: CASRPYRGRGEQFF. Full variable domain (rest looked up from reference TRBV5-6 and TRBJ2-1): DAGVTQSPTHLIKTRGQQVTLRCSPKSGHDTVSWYQQALGQGPQFIFQYYEEEERQRGNFPDRFSGHQFPNYSSELNVNALLLGDSALYLCASRPYRGRGEQFFGPGTRLTVL.

The CDR3 DNA follows: TGTGCCAGCAGCCCGGACCCCGGGACAGACGAGCAGTACTTC. This sequence encodes CASSPDPGTDEQYF. The V and J genes are TRBV5-6 and TRBJ2-7; TRBD1 matches at 7 bases. The germline gives CDR1 SGHDT, CDR2 YYEEEE. There are 14 residues in the CDR3. The V segment lost 4 bases and the J segment 5 bases; nucleotides outside the gene matches: 9.

V gene TRBV5-1 combines with J gene TRBJ2-5, with 8 bases matching TRBD1. CDR3 size: 14 residues. CDR1 SGHRS and CDR2 YFSETQ come from the germline V gene. J was trimmed by 1 base and V by 3 bases; bases with no gene match: 2. CDR3 loop: CASSWTGFQETQYF. As DNA, the CDR3 is TGCGCCAGCAGCTGGACAGGGTTCCAAGAGACCCAGTACTTC.

This clonotype was recorded once. The chain carries TRBV20-1 and TRBJ2-7; 7 bases agree with TRBD1. The CDR3 runs to 15 residues. CDR1 is DFQATT and CDR2 is SNEGSKA in the germline V gene (reference sequence). The V gene end was trimmed by 0 bases and the J gene end by 7 bases; junction bases not matched to a gene: 12. CDR3 amino acids: CSARDRGTALGEQYF. Written as DNA, the CDR3 is TGCAGTGCTAGAGATAGGGGGACAGCTTTAGGTGAGCAGTACTTC.

CDR3 region: CSVDDRDYEQYF. CDR3 coding DNA: TGCAGCGTTGATGACAGGGACTACGAGCAGTACTTC. This chain links TRBV29-1 with TRBJ2-7; 7 bases are shared with TRBD1. CDR1 is SQVTM, CDR2 ANQGSEA, per germline. CDR3 length: 12 amino acids. V gave up 3 bases and J gave up 3 bases; unmatched junction bases: 2.

This chain joins TRBV30 and TRBJ2-7; D may correspond to TRBD1 or TRBD2 (5 bases each). From germline, CDR1 is GTSNPN and CDR2 SVGIG (reference sequence). V lost 1 base and J 6 bases, leaving 13 bases between the germline ends. The CDR3 contains 13 residues. The chain's CDR3 is CAWSGVGELEQYF. As DNA, the CDR3 is TGTGCCTGGAGTGGTGTGGGGGAACTCGAGCAGTACTTC.

The rearrangement uses TRBV6-2 or TRBV6-3 and TRBJ2-7; possible D gene TRBD2, 5 bases. V was shortened by 6 bases and J by 7 bases, with 13 bases between the two germline ends. CDR1 MNHEY and CDR2 SVGEGT come from the germline V gene. The CDR3 consists of 12 residues. The CDR3 spells CASRGLSREQYF. DNA for the CDR3: TGTGCCAGCAGAGGACTCTCTCGGGAGCAGTACTTC.

As to this clonotype: At one of its ends the junction is not consistent with the germline gene, which may arise from a read error. The J gene is TRBJ2-2, the V gene TRBV7-2, with D tentatively TRBD1 (6 bases). The CDR3 loop spans 12 amino acids. Germline CDR1 reads SGHTA; CDR2 reads FQGNSA. This CDR3 is CASRGQTGELLF. The CDR3 DNA reads as TGTGCCAGCAGAGGACAGACCGGGGAGCTGCTTTTT.

J is TRBJ2-5 and V is TRBV6-2 or TRBV6-3; D call uncertain. The CDR3 sequence is 14 residues long. Trimming cost V 6 bases and J 5 bases, with 16 bases left between them. Per germline, CDR1 MNHEY and CDR2 SVGEGT. The CDR3 is CASRDKGPQETQYF. The CDR3 region has the DNA TGTGCCAGCAGAGATAAAGGCCCCCAGGAGACCCAGTACTTC.

The gene calls are TRBV12-3 or TRBV12-4 and TRBJ2-1, with 8 bases lining up with TRBD1. The CDR3 sequence is 11 residues long. With 3 bases clipped from V and 16 bases from J, the junction kept 5 bases outside the gene matches. DNA for the CDR3: TGTGCCAGCAGTTTGGGGGACAGGCCATTCTTC. Residues: CASSLGDRPFF.

The chain carries TRBV12-3 or TRBV12-4 and TRBJ2-5; 10 nucleotides agree with TRBD1. This CDR3 has 15 residues. V trimming: 4 bases; J trimming: 4 bases; junction bases outside the gene matches: 6. The CDR3, as DNA: TGTGCCAGCAGTTCTCGGACAGGGGGGGTAGAGACCCAGTACTTC. Protein sequence: CASSSRTGGVETQYF.